The clone carrying this TCR beta chain was seen a handful of times. This sample was taken from a study of blood T cells in healthy people across ages. A second PCR of 7 to 11 cycles used a sample-barcoded 5' primer and a J-beta primer mix. In TCRdb, the 5' RACE reads were re-called with MiXCR into one record per CDR3 protein. The top ten hold 30% to 40% of the sample, which has about 640,000 distinct CDR3 sequences, 58% seen once. Trimming shortened V by 5 bases and J by 2 bases, and 12 bases separated the two germline ends. This CDR3 contains 14 residues. CDR1 LGHDT and CDR2 YNNKEL come from the germline V gene (reference sequence).

The specimen was blood. The receptor was derived from a man aged 60-69 years in good health. The rearrangement uses TRBV3-1 and TRBJ2-5, with D possibly matching TRBD1 (6 bases). This CDR3 is CASSSGQQQETQYF. The CDR3 DNA reads as TGTGCCAGCAGCTCGGGACAACAACAAGAGACCCAGTACTTC.